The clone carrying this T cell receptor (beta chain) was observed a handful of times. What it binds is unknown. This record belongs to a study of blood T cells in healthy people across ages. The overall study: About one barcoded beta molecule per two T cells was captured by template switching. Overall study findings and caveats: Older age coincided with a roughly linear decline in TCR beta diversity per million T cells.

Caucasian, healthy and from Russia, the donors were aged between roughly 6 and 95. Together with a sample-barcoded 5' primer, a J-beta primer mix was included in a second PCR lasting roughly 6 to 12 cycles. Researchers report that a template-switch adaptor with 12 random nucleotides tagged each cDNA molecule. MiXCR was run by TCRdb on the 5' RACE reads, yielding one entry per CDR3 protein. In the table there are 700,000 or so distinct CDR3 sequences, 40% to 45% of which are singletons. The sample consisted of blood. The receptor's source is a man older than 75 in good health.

The CDR3 nucleotides are TGTGCCAGCAGTTCGGATTCCCGGGACGGACAGCATTTT. Translation gives CASSSDSRDGQHF. The rearrangement links TRBV6-6 to TRBJ1-5; D is possibly TRBD1 (5 bases). CDR3 length equals 13 residues. Germline lookup yields CDR1 MNHNY and CDR2 SVGAGI (reference sequence). Deletions cut 4 bases from V and 13 bases from J, with 17 bases between.